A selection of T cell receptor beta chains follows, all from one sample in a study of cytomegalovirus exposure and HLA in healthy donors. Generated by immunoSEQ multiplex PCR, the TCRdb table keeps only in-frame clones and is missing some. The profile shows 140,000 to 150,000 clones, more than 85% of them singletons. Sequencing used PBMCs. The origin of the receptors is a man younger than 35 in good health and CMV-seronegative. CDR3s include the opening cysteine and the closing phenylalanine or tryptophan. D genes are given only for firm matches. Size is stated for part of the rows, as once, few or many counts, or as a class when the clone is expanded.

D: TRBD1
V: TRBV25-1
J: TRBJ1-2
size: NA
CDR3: CASRGQVYGYTF
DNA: TGTGCTTCGAGGGGGCAGGTCTATGGCTACACCTTC

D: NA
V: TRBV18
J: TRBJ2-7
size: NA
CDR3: CASSPNRVRSYEQYF
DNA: TGTGCCAGCTCACCAAATCGAGTCCGGTCCTACGAGCAGTACTTC

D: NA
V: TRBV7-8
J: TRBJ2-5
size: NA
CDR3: CASSSGAETQYF
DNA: TGTGCCAGCAGCTCAGGGGCCGAGACCCAGTACTTC

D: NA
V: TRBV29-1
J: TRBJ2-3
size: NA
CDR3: CSVEISGADTQYF
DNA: TGCAGCGTTGAAATTAGCGGCGCAGATACGCAGTATTTT

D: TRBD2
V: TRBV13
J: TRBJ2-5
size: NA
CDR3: CASSLGAGVETQYF
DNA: TGTGCCAGCAGCTTAGGAGCGGGAGTAGAGACCCAGTACTTC

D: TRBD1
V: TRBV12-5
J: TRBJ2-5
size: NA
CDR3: CASGSWGQRRAGEETQYF
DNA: TGTGCTAGTGGTTCGTGGGGACAGAGGCGGGCTGGGGAAGAGACCCAGTACTTC

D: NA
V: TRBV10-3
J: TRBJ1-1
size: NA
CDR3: CAISIGQREAFF
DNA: TGTGCCATCAGTATAGGACAGCGTGAAGCTTTCTTT

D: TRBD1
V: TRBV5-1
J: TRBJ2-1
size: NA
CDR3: CASSLGTGYNEQFF
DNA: TGCGCCAGCAGCCTCGGGACAGGGTACAATGAGCAGTTCTTC

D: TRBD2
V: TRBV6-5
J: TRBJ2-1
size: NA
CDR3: CASKSGGPYNEQFF
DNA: TGTGCCAGCAAAAGCGGGGGACCCTACAATGAGCAGTTCTTC

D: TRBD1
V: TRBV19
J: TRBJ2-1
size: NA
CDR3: CASSGGQGAQVNEQFF
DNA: TGTGCCAGTAGTGGCGGACAGGGGGCCCAGGTCAATGAGCAGTTCTTC

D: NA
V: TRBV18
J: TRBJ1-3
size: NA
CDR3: CASKDNHSGNTIYF
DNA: TGTGCCAGCAAAGACAACCACTCTGGAAACACCATATATTTT

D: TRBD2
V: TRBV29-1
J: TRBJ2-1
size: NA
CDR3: CSARGLAPYNEQFF
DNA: TGCAGCGCCCGTGGACTAGCACCTTACAATGAGCAGTTCTTC

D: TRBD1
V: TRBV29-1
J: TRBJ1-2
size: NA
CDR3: CSVERQGFGYTF
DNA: TGCAGCGTTGAGCGACAGGGGTTTGGCTACACCTTC

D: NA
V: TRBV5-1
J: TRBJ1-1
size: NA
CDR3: CASLLSPDRLNTEAFF
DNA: TGCGCCAGTCTCCTTTCACCTGACAGGCTGAACACTGAAGCTTTCTTT

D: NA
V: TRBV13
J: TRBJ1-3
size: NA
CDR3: CASSLDGRFSGNTIYF
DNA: TGTGCCAGCAGCTTAGATGGCAGGTTCTCTGGAAACACCATATATTTT

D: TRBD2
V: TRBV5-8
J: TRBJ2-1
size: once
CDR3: CASSGLSGSVGAYNEQFF
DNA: TGTGCCAGCAGCGGTCTTAGCGGGAGCGTGGGGGCCTACAATGAGCAGTTCTTC

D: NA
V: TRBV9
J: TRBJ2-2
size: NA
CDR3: CASSEHQGRGTGELFF
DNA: TGTGCCAGCAGCGAGCACCAGGGAAGGGGAACCGGGGAGCTGTTTTTT

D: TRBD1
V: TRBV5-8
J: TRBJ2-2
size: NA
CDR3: CASSFGVLPGQGGELFF
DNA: TGTGCCAGCAGCTTCGGGGTCCTTCCGGGACAGGGCGGGGAGCTGTTTTTT

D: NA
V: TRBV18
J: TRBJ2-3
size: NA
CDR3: CASSPLSEYRTDTQYF
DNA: TGTGCCAGCTCACCATTGTCAGAATATCGCACAGATACGCAGTATTTT

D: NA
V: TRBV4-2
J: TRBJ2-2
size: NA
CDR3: CASSHDPGDNTGELFF
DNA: TGTGCCAGCAGCCACGATCCAGGGGATAACACCGGGGAGCTGTTTTTT

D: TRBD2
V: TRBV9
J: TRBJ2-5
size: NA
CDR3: CASSVDLPRTGGSQETQYF
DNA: TGTGCCAGCAGCGTAGACTTGCCTCGTACGGGGGGTTCCCAAGAGACCCAGTACTTC

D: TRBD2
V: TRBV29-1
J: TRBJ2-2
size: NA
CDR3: CSTRGGENTGELFF
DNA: TGCAGCACCCGCGGGGGAGAGAACACCGGGGAGCTGTTTTTT

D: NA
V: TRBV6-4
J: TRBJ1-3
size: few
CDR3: CASRQTARRNTIYF
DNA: TGTGCCAGCAGACAGACAGCTCGACGAAACACCATATATTTT

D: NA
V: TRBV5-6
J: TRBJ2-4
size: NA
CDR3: CASSLGDIIQYF
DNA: TGTGCCAGCAGCTTGGGGGACATCATTCAGTACTTC

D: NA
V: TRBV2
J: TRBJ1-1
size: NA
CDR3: CASTSQTNTEAFF
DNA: TGTGCCAGCACCTCACAGACGAACACTGAAGCTTTCTTT

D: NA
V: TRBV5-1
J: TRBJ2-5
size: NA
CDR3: CASSLATVQETQYF
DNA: TGCGCCAGCAGCTTGGCGACAGTCCAAGAGACCCAGTACTTC

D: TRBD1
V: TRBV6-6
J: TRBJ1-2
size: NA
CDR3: CASSDSGDRQNYGYTF
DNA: TGTGCCAGCAGTGACTCGGGGGACAGGCAGAACTATGGCTACACCTTC

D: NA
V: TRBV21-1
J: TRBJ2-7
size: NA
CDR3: CASSKWKTLAGASRCYEQYF
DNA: TGTGCCAGCAGCAAATGGAAGACACTAGCGGGGGCCTCGAGATGCTACGAGCAGTACTTC

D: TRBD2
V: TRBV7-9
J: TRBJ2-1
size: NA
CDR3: CASSLGERERGYYNEQFF
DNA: TGTGCCAGCAGCTTAGGGGAGCGGGAAAGGGGATATTACAATGAGCAGTTCTTC

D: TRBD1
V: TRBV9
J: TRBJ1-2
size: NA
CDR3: CASSVDRDRDGYTF
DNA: TGTGCCAGCAGCGTCGACCGGGACAGGGATGGCTACACCTTC

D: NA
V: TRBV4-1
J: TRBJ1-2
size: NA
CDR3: CASSQDFLYGYTF
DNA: TGCGCCAGCAGCCAAGATTTCCTCTATGGCTACACCTTC

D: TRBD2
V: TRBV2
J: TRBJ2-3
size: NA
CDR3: CATTGLAGTDTQYF
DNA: TGTGCCACTACGGGACTAGCGGGCACAGATACGCAGTATTTT

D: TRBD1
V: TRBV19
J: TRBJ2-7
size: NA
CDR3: CASTEAGTGVYEQYF
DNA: TGTGCCAGTACTGAGGCCGGGACAGGGGTCTACGAGCAGTACTTC

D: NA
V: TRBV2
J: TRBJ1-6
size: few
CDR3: CASSDTSSYNSPLHF
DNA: TGTGCCAGCAGTGACACGAGCTCCTATAATTCACCCCTCCACTTT

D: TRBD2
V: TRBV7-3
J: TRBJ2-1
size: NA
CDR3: CASSSNGLAGASEQFF
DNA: TGTGCCAGCAGCTCAAACGGACTAGCGGGGGCCTCGGAGCAGTTCTTC

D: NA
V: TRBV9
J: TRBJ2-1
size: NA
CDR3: CASSVHSTVFSSYNEQFF
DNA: TGTGCCAGCAGCGTCCATTCGACTGTGTTCAGCTCCTACAATGAGCAGTTCTTC

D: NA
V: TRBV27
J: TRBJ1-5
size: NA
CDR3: CASSFGEPFREGKGPQHF
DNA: TGTGCCAGCAGTTTCGGTGAACCTTTCAGGGAGGGGAAGGGGCCCCAGCATTTT

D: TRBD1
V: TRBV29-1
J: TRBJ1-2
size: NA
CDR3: CSVYGVRTGTDYGYTF
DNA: TGCAGCGTTTACGGAGTTAGGACAGGGACAGACTATGGCTACACCTTC

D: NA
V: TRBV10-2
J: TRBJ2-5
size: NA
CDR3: CASSDTTGGGETQYF
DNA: TGCGCCAGCAGCGACACTACAGGGGGGGGAGAGACCCAGTACTTC

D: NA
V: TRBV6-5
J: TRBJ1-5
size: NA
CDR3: CASSYSRVDSNQPQHF
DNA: TGTGCCAGCAGTTACTCCAGGGTTGATAGCAATCAGCCCCAGCATTTT